This T cell receptor beta chain stems from a study of blood T cell repertoires in COVID-19 (dated by TCRdb to the early 2020s). Regarding the complete study: Collaborator samples came from the United States, Italy and Spain and covered acute and convalescent phases of COVID-19. Where HLA class I and class II types were available, the types were taken from metadata supplied by the sample provider, not from assay-based typing. The sample metadata nearly always contained a de-identified subject ID, COVID-19 status, age in years and sex. Samples came from the ongoing ImmuneRACE study (first 160 participants) plus 1,254 subjects from 6 global collaborators. The prospective study material was composed of cDNA or gDNA derived from T cells, B-cell-depleted T cells, or PBMCs. The repertoires were released in a freely available public database meant as a resource for research on the immune response to SARS-CoV-2. Subjects who had been exposed to COVID-19, were actively infected with it, or had recovered from it provided the deeply sampled blood TCRbeta repertoires that made up the dataset. Overall results and qualifications from the work: The quantity of clinical and demographic metadata differed by source and by participant and was supplied without curation.

TCRbeta CDR3 regions were amplified from genomic DNA by means of the immunoSEQ Assay, a bias-controlled multiplex PCR. Turning to the authors' computational methods: Nucleated cell counts per sample were estimated from amplification of reference gene primers within the assay. Sequence reads were collapsed and filtered to measure the absolute abundance of every unique TCRbeta CDR3 rearrangement. For each sample, productive Simpson clonality was calculated as the square root of Simpson's diversity index across productive rearrangements. In its TCRdb copy, this immuneACCESS table keeps in-frame sequences only and misses some clones. Where compared with another copy, unresolved V genes explain less than half of these, and the others have no known cause. Clone size and the V and J calls come from that table; the DNA yielded D and trimming. The sample table contains fewer than 650,000 clones; only one count was recorded for roughly nine tenths of them. 7.8% of the sample comes from the top ten.

A note on this clone: What this receptor recognizes is not known. No much larger clone is present one base from it, and per-base qualities are unavailable.

Trimmed from V: 7 bases; trimmed from J: 1 base; junction bases lacking a gene match: 1. Counted from cysteine to phenylalanine, this CDR3 has 11 amino acids. Only the CDR3 region is kept as DNA, spanning 33 bases read in frame from base 1. Based on the germline V gene (reference sequence), the CDR1 and CDR2 sequences are DFQATT and SNEGSKA. At one collaborating source in Seattle, patients were enrolled during active infection and were followed longitudinally through the course of disease. Whole blood was collected in K2EDTA tubes by collaborating institutions according to the institutions' own protocols. For TCRbeta analysis, collaborators shipped samples as frozen whole blood, isolated PBMCs, or DNA extracted from either of those sample types.

Sequencing used peripheral blood. The chain links TRBV20-1 with TRBJ2-7, with 7 bases in between that match TRBD1. This TCR derives from a woman between 50 and 59 years old with COVID-19, enrolled during active disease. The DNA is as follows: TGCAGTGGACAGGGATCCTACGAGCAGTACTTC. This is translated as CSGQGSYEQYF.